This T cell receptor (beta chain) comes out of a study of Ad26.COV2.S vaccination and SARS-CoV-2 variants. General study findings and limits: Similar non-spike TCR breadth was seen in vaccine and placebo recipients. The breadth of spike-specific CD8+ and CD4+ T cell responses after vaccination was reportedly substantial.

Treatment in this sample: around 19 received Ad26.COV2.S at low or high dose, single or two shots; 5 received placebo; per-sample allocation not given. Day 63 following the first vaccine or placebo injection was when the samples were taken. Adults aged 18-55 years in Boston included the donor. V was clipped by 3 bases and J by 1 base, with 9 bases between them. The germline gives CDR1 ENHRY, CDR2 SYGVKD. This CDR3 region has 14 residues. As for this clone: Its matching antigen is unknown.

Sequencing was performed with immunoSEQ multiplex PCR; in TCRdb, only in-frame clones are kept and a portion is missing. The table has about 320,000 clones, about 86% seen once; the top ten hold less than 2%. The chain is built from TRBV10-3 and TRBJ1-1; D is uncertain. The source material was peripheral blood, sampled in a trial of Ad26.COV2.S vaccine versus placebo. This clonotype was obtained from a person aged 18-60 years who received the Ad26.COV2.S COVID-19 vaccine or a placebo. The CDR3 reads CAISDGWANTEAFF. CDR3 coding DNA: TGTGCCATCAGTGATGGATGGGCGAACACTGAAGCTTTCTTT.